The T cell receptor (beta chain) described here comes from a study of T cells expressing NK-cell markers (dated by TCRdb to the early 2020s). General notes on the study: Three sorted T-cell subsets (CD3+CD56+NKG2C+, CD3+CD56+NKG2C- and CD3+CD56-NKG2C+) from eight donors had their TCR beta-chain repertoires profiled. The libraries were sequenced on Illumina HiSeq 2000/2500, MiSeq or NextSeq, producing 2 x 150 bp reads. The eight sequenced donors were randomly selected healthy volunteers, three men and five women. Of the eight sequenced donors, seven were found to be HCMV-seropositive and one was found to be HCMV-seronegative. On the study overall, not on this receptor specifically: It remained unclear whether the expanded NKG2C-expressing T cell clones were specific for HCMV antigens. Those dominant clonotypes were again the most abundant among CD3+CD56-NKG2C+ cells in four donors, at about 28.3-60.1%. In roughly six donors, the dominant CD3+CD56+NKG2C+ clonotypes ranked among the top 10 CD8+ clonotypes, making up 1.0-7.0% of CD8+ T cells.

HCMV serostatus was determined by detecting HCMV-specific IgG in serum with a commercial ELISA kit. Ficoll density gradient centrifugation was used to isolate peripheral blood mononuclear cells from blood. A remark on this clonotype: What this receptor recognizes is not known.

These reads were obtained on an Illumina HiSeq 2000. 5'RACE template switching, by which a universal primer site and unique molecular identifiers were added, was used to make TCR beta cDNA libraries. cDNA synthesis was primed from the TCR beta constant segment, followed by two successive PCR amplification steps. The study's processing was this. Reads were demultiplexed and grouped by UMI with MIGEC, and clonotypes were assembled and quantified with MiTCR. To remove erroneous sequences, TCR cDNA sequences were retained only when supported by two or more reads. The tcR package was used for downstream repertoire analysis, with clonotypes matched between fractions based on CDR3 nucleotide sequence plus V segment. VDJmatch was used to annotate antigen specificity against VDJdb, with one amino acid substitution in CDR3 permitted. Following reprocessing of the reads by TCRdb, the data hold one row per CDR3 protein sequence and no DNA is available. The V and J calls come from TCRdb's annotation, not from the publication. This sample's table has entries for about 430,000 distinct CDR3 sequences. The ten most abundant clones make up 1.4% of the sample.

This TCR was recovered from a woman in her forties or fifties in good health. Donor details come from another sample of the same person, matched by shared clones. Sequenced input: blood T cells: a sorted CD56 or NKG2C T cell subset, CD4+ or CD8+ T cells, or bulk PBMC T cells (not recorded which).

The CDR3: CASSSPGIPYEQYF. The chain was built from TRBV7-2 and TRBJ2-7; TCRdb reports TRBD2, a call that lacks DNA to check it against. The germline V gene gives CDR1 as SGHTA and CDR2 as FQGNSA. The CDR3, from cysteine to phenylalanine, totals 14 residues. The nucleotide record is missing.